This T cell receptor (beta chain) was obtained from a study of regulatory T cells in long-lasting Graves disease. About the research overall: Newly diagnosed Graves' patients had taken antithyroid drugs under 3 months.

The study's findings and limits: Preferential use of TRBV28, TRBJ1-2 and TRBJ2-5 was seen in persistent disease.

Time point: newly diagnosed GD, antithyroid drugs for less than 3 months. The authors made the TCR library using RNA they extracted from PBMCs. Patients all came to the study from an endocrinology department in Xi'an, China. This clonotype has a count of ten or more. Its antigen is currently unknown. Building the TCR beta libraries relied on iRepertoire HTBI primers, and CDR3 regions underwent Arm-PCR. TCRdb fed the multiplex PCR reads into MiXCR, producing one record per CDR3 protein. Of some 230,000 distinct CDR3 sequences listed, roughly 18% are singletons. Germline lookup yields CDR1 SGHTA and CDR2 FQGTGA. The CDR3 contains 15 residues. Losses at the gene ends were 5 bases for V and 4 bases for J; bases not matched to a gene: 9.

The rearrangement joins TRBV7-3 to TRBJ2-3, with 7 bases that match TRBD1. The source of this sequence is a female donor with Graves disease. The sample was peripheral blood mononuclear cells (PBMCs), taken at new diagnosis, from a patient treated with antithyroid drugs. CDR3 loop: CASSPSTGQADTQYF. CDR3 DNA: TGTGCCAGCAGCCCGTCGACAGGGCAGGCAGATACGCAGTATTTT.